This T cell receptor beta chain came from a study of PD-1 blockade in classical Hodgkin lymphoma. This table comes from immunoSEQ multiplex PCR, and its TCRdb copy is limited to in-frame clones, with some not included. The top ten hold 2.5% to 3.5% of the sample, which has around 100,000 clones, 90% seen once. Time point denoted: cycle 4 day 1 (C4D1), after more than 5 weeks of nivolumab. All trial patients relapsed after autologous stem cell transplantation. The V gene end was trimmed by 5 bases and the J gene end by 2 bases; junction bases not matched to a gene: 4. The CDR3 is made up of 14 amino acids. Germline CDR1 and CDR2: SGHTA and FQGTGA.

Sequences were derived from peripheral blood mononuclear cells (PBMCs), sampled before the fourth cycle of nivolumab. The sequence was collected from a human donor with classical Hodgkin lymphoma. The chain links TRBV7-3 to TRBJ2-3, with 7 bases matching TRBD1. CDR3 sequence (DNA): TGTGCCAGCAGCCTTAAGGGGGCCACAGATACGCAGTATTTT. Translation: CASSLKGATDTQYF.